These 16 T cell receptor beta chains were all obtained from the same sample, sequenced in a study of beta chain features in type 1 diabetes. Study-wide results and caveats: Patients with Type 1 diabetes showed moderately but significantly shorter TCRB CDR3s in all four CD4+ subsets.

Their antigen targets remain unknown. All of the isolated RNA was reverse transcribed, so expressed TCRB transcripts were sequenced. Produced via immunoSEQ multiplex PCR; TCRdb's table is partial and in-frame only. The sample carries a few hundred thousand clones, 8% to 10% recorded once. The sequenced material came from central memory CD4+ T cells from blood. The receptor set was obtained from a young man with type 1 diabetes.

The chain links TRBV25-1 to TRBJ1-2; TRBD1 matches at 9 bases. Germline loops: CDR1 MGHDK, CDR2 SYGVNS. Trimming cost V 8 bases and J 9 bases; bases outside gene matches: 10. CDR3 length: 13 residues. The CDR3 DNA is TGTGCCAGCGCCGAGGGACAGGGCTTTAGCTACACCTTC. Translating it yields CASAEGQGFSYTF.

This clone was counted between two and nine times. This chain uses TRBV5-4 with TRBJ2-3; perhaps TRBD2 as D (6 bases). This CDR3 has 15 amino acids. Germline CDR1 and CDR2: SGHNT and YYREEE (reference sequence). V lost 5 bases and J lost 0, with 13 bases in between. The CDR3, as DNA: TGTGCCAGCAGTCCCCCGGGAGCTAGCACAGATACGCAGTATTTT. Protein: CASSPPGASTDTQYF.

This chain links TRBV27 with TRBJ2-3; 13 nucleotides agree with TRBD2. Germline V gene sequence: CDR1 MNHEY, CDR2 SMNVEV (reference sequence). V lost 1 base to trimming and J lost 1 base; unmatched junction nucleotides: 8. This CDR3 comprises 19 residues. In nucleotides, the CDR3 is TGTGCCAGCAGTTTATACTCGGGACTAGCGGGAACGGGCACAGATACGCAGTATTTT. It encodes CASSLYSGLAGTGTDTQYF.

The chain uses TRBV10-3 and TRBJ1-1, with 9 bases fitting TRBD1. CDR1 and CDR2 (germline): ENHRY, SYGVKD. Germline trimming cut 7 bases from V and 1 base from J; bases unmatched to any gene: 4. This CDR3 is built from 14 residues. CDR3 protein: CAITRTGENTEAFF. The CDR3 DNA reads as TGTGCCATCACCAGGACAGGGGAGAACACTGAAGCTTTCTTT.

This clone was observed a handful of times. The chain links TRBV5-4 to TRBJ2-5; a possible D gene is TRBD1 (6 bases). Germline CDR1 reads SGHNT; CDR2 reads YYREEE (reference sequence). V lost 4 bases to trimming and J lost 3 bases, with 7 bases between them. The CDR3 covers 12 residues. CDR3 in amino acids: CASSAGEETQYF. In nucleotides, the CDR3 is TGTGCCAGCAGCGCAGGGGAAGAGACCCAGTACTTC. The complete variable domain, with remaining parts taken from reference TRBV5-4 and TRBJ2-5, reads ETGVTQSPTHLIKTRGQQVTLRCSSQSGHNTVSWYQQALGQGPQFIFQYYREEENGRGNFPPRFSGLQFPNYSSELNVNALELDDSALYLCASSAGEETQYFGPGTRLLVL.

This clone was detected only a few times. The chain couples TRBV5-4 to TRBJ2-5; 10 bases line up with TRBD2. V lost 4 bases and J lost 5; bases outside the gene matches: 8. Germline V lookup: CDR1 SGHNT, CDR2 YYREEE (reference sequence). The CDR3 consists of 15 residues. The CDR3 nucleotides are TGTGCCAGCAGCCCGCGGCTAGCGGGAGTGGAGACCCAGTACTTC. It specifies CASSPRLAGVETQYF.

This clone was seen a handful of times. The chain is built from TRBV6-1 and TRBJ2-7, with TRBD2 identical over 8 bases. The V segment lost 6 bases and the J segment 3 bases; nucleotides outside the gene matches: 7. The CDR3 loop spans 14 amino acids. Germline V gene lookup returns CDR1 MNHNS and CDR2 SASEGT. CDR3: CASSPRGGSYEQYF. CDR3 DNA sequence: TGTGCCAGCAGCCCACGGGGGGGTAGCTACGAGCAGTACTTC.

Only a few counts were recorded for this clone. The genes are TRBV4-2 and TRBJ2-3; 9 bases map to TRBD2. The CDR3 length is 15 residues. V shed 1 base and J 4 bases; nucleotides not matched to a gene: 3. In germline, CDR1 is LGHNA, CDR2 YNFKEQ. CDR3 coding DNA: TGTGCCAGCAGCCAAGGCGGGAGGGCCTCAGATACGCAGTATTTT. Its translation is CASSQGGRASDTQYF.

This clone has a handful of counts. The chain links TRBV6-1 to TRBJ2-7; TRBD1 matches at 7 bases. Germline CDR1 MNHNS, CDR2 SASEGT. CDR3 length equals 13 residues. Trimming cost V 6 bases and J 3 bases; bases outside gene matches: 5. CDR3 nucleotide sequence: TGTGCCAGCAGACAGACAGGGCGCTACGAGCAGTACTTC. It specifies CASRQTGRYEQYF.

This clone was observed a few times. CDR3 loop: CASSATSATSGGEQFF. DNA of the CDR3: TGTGCCAGCAGCGCGACTAGCGCCACCTCTGGGGGTGAGCAGTTCTTC. This chain uses TRBV7-3 with TRBJ2-1; 8 positions match TRBD2. CDR3 length: 16 residues. V dropped 5 bases and J dropped 9; count of bases not matched to a gene: 15. CDR1 is SGHTA, CDR2 FQGTGA, per germline.

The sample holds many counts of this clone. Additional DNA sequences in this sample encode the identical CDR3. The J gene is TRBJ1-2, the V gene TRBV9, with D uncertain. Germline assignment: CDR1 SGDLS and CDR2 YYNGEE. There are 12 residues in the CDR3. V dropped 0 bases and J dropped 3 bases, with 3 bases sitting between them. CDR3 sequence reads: CASSVGDYGYTF. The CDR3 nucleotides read TGTGCCAGCAGCGTAGGAGACTATGGCTACACCTTC. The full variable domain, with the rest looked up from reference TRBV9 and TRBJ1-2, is DSGVTQTPKHLITATGQRVTLRCSPRSGDLSVYWYQQSLDQGLQFLIQYYNGEERAKGNILERFSAQQFPDLHSELNLSSLELGDSALYFCASSVGDYGYTFGSGTRLTVV.

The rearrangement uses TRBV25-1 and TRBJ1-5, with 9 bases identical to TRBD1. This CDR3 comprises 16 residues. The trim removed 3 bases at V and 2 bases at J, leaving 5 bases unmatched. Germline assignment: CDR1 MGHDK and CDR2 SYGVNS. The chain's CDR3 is CASSDTGGAGNQPQHF. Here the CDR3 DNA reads TGTGCCAGCAGTGACACAGGGGGCGCGGGCAATCAGCCCCAGCATTTT.

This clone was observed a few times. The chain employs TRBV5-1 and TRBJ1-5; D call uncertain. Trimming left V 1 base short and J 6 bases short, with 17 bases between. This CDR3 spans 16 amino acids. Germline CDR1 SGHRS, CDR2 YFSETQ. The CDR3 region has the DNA TGCGCCAGCAGCTTGCGGTCGGGAGACCCACCTCAGCCCCAGCATTTT. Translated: CASSLRSGDPPQPQHF. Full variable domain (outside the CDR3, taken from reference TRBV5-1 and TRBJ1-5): KAGVTQTPRYLIKTRGQQVTLSCSPISGHRSVSWYQQTPGQGLQFLFEYFSETQRNKGNFPGRFSGRQFSNSRSEMNVSTLELGDSALYLCASSLRSGDPPQPQHFGDGTRLSIL.

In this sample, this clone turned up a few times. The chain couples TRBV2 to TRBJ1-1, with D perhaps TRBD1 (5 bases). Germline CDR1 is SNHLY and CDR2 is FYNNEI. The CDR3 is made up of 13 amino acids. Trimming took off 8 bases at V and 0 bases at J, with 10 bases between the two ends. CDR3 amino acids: CASGSGVNTEAFF. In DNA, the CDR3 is TGTGCCAGCGGTTCGGGGGTGAACACTGAAGCTTTCTTT.

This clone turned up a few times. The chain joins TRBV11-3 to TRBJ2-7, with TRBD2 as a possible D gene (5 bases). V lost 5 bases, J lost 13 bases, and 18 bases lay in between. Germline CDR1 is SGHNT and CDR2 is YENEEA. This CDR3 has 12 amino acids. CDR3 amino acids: CASSHTRADGYF. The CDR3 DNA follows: TGTGCCAGCAGCCACACTAGGGCGGATGGATACTTC. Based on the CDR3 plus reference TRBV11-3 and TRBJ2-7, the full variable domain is EAGVVQSPRYKIIEKKQPVAFWCNPISGHNTLYWYLQNLGQGPELLIRYENEEAVDDSQLPKDRFSAERLKGVDSTLKIQPAELGDSAVYLCASSHTRADGYFGPGTRLTVT.

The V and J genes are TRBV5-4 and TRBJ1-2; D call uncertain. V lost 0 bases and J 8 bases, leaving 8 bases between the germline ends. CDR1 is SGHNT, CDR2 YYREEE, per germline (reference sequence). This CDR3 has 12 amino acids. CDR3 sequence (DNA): TGTGCCAGCAGCTTGGACGACGGCGGCTACACCTTC. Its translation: CASSLDDGGYTF.